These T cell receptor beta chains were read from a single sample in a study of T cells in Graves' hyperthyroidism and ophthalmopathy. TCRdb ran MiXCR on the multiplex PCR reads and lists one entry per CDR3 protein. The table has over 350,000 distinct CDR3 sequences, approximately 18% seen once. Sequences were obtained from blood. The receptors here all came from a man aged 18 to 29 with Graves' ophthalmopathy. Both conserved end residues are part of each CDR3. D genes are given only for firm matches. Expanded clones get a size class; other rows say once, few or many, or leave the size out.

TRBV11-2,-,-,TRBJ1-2,TGTGCCGGCAGCTTAGCGGGGAACTATGGCTACACCTTC,CAGSLAGNYGYTF
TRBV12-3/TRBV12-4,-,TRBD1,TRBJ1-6,TGTGCCAGCAGTTTAGGGCGGACAGGGCAAGGGTCACCCCTCCACTTT,CASSLGRTGQGSPLHF
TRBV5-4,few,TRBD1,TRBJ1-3,TGTGCCAGCAAAGGACAGGTCCCTTACTCTGGAAACACCATATATTTT,CASKGQVPYSGNTIYF
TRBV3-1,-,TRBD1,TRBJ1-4,TGTGCCAGCAGCCACCGGGACAGGGGGTGGGCTAATGAAAAACTGTTTTTT,CASSHRDRGWANEKLFF
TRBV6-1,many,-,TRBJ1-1,TGTGCCAGCAGTTATAAGGCTTACATGAACACTGAAGCTTTCTTT,CASSYKAYMNTEAFF
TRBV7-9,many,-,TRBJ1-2,TGTGCCAGCAGCTTCGGGACACCCTATGGCTACACCTTC,CASSFGTPYGYTF
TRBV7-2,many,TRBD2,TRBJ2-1,TGTGCCAGCAGCCCGCGACTAGCGGAGGGGAATGAGCAGTTCTTC,CASSPRLAEGNEQFF
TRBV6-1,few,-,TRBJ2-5,TGTGCCAGCATCCCCCCCGGGGAAGAGACCCAGTACTTC,CASIPPGEETQYF
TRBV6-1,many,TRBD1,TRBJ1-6,TGTGCCAGCAGAGGGGGGACAGCAAGCAATTCACCCCTCCACTTT,CASRGGTASNSPLHF
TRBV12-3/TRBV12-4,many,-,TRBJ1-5,TGTGCCAGCAGGGACAATCATAGCAATCAGCCCCAGCATTTT,CASRDNHSNQPQHF
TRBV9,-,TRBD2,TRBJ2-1,TGTGCCAGCAGCCTAATAGTGGGAGGGGAGCAGTTCTTC,CASSLIVGGEQFF